These 21 T cell receptor beta chains were sequenced from one sample in a study of OX40 agonist ivuxolimab in advanced cancers. Measured with immunoSEQ multiplex PCR; TCRdb has only the in-frame clones, and not every one. The sample includes some 66,000 clones, roughly four fifths of them seen just once. This specimen was CD4+ or CD8+ T cells sorted from blood, taken in a trial of the OX40 agonist ivuxolimab. Receptors originate from an adult with an advanced solid tumor such as melanoma, head and neck, liver or kidney cancer.

The chain combines TRBV7-9 with TRBJ2-1; 10 bases fit TRBD2. From germline, CDR1 is SEHNR and CDR2 FQNEAQ (reference sequence). The CDR3 length is 14 residues. The V gene end was trimmed by 5 bases and the J gene end by 7 bases; junction bases not matched to a gene: 5. The CDR3 sequence is CASSGLAAKNEQFF. Here the CDR3 DNA reads TGTGCCAGCAGCGGACTAGCGGCTAAAAATGAGCAGTTCTTC.

CDR3 region: CASSLVVYEQYF. In DNA form, the CDR3 reads TGTGCCAGCAGCTTAGTTGTCTACGAGCAGTACTTC. This sequence joins TRBV11-3 and TRBJ2-7; no reliable D call. V was cut by 1 base and J by 3 bases, with 4 bases left in between. CDR3 length: 12 residues. From germline, CDR1 is SGHNT and CDR2 YENEEA.

The chain uses TRBV21-1 and TRBJ2-7; the listed D gene, TRBD2, was not tested against the DNA. TRBV21-1 is given as a pseudogene. The CDR3 is 12 amino acids. CDR3: CASRTSCDEQYF. CDR3 DNA sequence: TGTGCCAGCAGAACTAGTTGTGACGAGCAGTACTTC.

Regarding this clone: Relative to the germline gene, one junction end is altered; a read error may explain this. This chain links TRBV29-1 with TRBJ2-3, with 12 bases aligning to TRBD1. This CDR3 has 13 amino acids. Germline V CDR1 and CDR2: SQVTM, ANQGSEA. Written as DNA, the CDR3 is TGCAGCGTTGAAGATCCGGGACAGGGGGCCCCGTTTTTT. Protein product: CSVEDPGQGAPFF.

About this clone itself: Other DNA sequences in this specimen translate into the identical CDR3. The rearrangement joins TRBV7-9 to TRBJ1-1, with D hard to call. V was cut by 1 base and J by 7 bases, with 4 bases left in between. CDR1 is SEHNR and CDR2 is FQNEAQ in the germline V gene (reference sequence). There are 11 residues in the CDR3. The DNA for the CDR3 is TGTGCCAGCAGCTTAGGGGGTGAAGCTTTCTTT. Translating it yields CASSLGGEAFF.

The gene calls are TRBV19 and TRBJ2-2; no clear D. Trimming left V 6 bases short and J 5 bases short, with 19 bases between. This CDR3 region has 16 residues. The germline V gene encodes CDR1 LNHDA and CDR2 SQIVND (reference sequence). As DNA, the CDR3 is TGTGCCAGTAGGCCGAAAGCTGGGGTACTTACCGGGGAGCTGTTTTTT. Amino acids: CASRPKAGVLTGELFF.

The chain recombines TRBV5-4 with TRBJ1-2; D gene uncertain. V lost 0 bases, J lost 7 bases, and 7 bases lay in between. Germline V gives CDR1 SGHNT, CDR2 YYREEE (reference sequence). The CDR3 consists of 12 residues. CDR3 in amino acids: CASSLEAGGYTF. In nucleotides, the CDR3 is TGTGCCAGCAGCTTGGAAGCGGGTGGCTACACCTTC.

The CDR3 is CASSPPTSGETQYF. CDR3 in DNA: TGTGCCAGCTCACCCCCCACTTCGGGAGAGACCCAGTACTTC. This chain connects TRBV18 to TRBJ2-5; D is uncertain. Germline CDR1 KGHSH, CDR2 LQKENI. The CDR3 has 14 amino acids. V dropped 3 bases and J dropped 4 bases, with 12 bases sitting between them.

The chain carries TRBV11-2 and TRBJ2-5, with D unclear. Between the trimmed V and J ends, which lost 0 bases and 5 bases, there was a span of 13 bases. The CDR3 extends over 15 amino acids. CDR1 SGHAT and CDR2 FQNNGV come from the germline V gene. CDR3 nucleotides: TGTGCCAGCAGCTTAGATCCTCTGAGTCGGGAGACCCAGTACTTC. Translating it yields CASSLDPLSRETQYF.

This sequence joins TRBV6-5 and TRBJ1-1; D is unresolved. CDR3 length equals 13 residues. Germline V gene sequence: CDR1 MNHEY, CDR2 SVGAGI. V lost 6 bases to trimming and J lost 4 bases, with 12 bases between them. CDR3: CASRTKAGTEAFF. As DNA, the CDR3 is TGTGCCAGCAGGACCAAGGCGGGCACTGAAGCTTTCTTT.

This chain joins TRBV28 and TRBJ1-2; D uncertain. V was clipped by 1 base and J by 4 bases, with 10 bases between them. Germline CDR1 reads MDHEN; CDR2 reads SYDVKM. The CDR3 consists of 14 residues. In DNA form, the CDR3 reads TGTGCCAGCAGTTTATACCCCAATATCTATGGCTACACCTTC. It specifies CASSLYPNIYGYTF.

The chain is built from TRBV27 and TRBJ2-3; the D gene is possibly TRBD2 (6 bases). With 1 base removed from V and 2 bases from J, the gap between germline ends came to 13 bases. CDR3 length: 16 residues. Germline V gives CDR1 MNHEY, CDR2 SMNVEV (reference sequence). The CDR3 DNA is TGTGCCAGCAGTTTATTCCTCCGGGACTTCACAGATACGCAGTATTTT. Encoded protein: CASSLFLRDFTDTQYF.

The chain uses TRBV6-1 and TRBJ2-1; 11 nucleotides agree with TRBD2. Germline assignment: CDR1 MNHNS and CDR2 SASEGT. The CDR3 is made up of 15 amino acids. V lost 5 bases to trimming and J lost 8 bases; unmatched junction nucleotides: 8. CDR3 region: CASSPTSGREDEQFF. CDR3 DNA sequence: TGTGCCAGCAGTCCCACTAGCGGGAGAGAGGATGAGCAGTTCTTC.

The chain has TRBV11-3 and TRBJ2-3; 10 bases match TRBD2. V was clipped by 5 bases and J by 3 bases; unmatched bases: 2. The CDR3 runs 14 residues. The germline V gene has CDR1 SGHNT and CDR2 YENEEA. Here the CDR3 DNA reads TGTGCCAGCAGCGCGACTAGCGGGACAGATACGCAGTATTTT. Translation gives CASSATSGTDTQYF.

The chain recombines TRBV5-1 with TRBJ2-1; TRBD2 aligns across 9 bases. The CDR3 is made up of 16 amino acids. The V gene end was trimmed by 0 bases and the J gene end by 8 bases; junction bases not matched to a gene: 9. Germline V CDR1 and CDR2: SGHRS, YFSETQ. CDR3 nucleotide sequence: TGCGCCAGCAGCTTGGATGCGGGAGGGAACTCCCATGAGCAGTTCTTC. Its translation: CASSLDAGGNSHEQFF.

V is TRBV2 and J is TRBJ1-1; no firm D call. V lost 7 bases and J lost 7, with 13 bases in between. This CDR3 comprises 12 residues. Germline V gene data show CDR1 as SNHLY and CDR2 as FYNNEI. The CDR3 spells CASIANGYEAFF. CDR3 DNA sequence: TGTGCCAGCATCGCGAATGGGTATGAAGCTTTCTTT.

In this sample, this clone turned up a few times. The chain combines TRBV4-3 with TRBJ2-7, with 7 bases identical to TRBD2. Germline lookup yields CDR1 LGHNA and CDR2 YSLEER. V shed 4 bases, J shed 4 bases, and the junction held 13 bases outside the gene matches. There are 16 residues in the CDR3. For the CDR3, the DNA is TGCGCCAGCAGCCGGGAGTACGCGGGAGAAGGATACGAGCAGTACTTC. It is translated as CASSREYAGEGYEQYF.

V is TRBV29-1 and J is TRBJ2-5, with a weak D call TRBD2 (5 bases). This CDR3 contains 13 residues. Germline-derived CDR1 and CDR2 are SQVTM and ANQGSEA. The V and J ends lost 4 bases and 5 bases respectively, with 14 bases between them. The CDR3 loop reads CSVADTRRETQYF. The CDR3 DNA sequence: TGCAGCGTTGCCGACACTAGACGGGAGACCCAGTACTTC.

The chain joins TRBV9 to TRBJ1-1, with 7 bases lining up with TRBD1. V shed 0 bases and J 5 bases; nucleotides not matched to a gene: 7. Germline CDR1 reads SGDLS; CDR2 reads YYNGEE. This CDR3 is built from 15 residues. The CDR3 bases are TGTGCCAGCAGCGTAGGCGACAGGGACGTGACTGAAGCTTTCTTT. The encoded protein is CASSVGDRDVTEAFF.

This rearrangement joins TRBV9 to TRBJ2-7; a possible D gene is TRBD2 (6 bases). CDR1 and CDR2 from the germline V gene are SGDLS and YYNGEE. This CDR3 is 17 amino acids long. With 3 bases removed from V and 4 bases from J, the gap between germline ends came to 23 bases. The CDR3 DNA sequence: TGTGCCAGCAGCGCTCTCCCTCGAGCGGGTTCTTTTTACGAGCAGTACTTC. Translating gives CASSALPRAGSFYEQYF.

This clone is a singleton in its sample. The chain employs TRBV7-2 and TRBJ2-1, with 7 bases fitting TRBD1. V was pared by 4 bases and J by 5 bases, with 8 bases of the junction left unmatched. The CDR3 is 15 residues long. Germline V CDR1 and CDR2: SGHTA, FQGNSA. CDR3 protein: CASSWGTDINNEQFF. Here the CDR3 DNA reads TGTGCCAGCAGCTGGGGGACAGATATTAACAATGAGCAGTTCTTC.